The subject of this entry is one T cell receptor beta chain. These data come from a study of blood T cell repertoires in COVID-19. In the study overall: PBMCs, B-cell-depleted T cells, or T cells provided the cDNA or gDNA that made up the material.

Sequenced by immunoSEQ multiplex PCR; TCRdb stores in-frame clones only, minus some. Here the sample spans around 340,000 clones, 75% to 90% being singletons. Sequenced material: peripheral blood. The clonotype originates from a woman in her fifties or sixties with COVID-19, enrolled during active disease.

CDR3 sequence (DNA): TGTGCCAGCAGCGACAGGGGACAGTATGGAAACACCATATATTTT. Protein: CASSDRGQYGNTIYF. The rearrangement joins TRBV6-5 to TRBJ1-3; TRBD1 aligns across 8 bases. The CDR3 covers 15 residues. The germline CDR1 and CDR2 sequences are MNHEY and SVGAGI. Trimming cost V 6 bases and J 3 bases; bases outside gene matches: 7.